These 10 T cell receptor beta chains were all obtained from the same sample, sequenced in a study of T cell responses to AZD1222 COVID-19 vaccine. This table comes from immunoSEQ multiplex PCR, and its TCRdb copy is limited to in-frame clones, with some not included. The sample records around 84,000 clones, over 75% being singletons. Material: peripheral blood, obtained on day 0 of AZD1222 vaccination. All receptors derive from an adult in good health.

The chain combines TRBV21-1 with TRBJ2-2; TRBD2 reflects the table's D call only, with no check against the DNA. TRBV21-1 is given as a pseudogene. This CDR3 has 16 amino acids. The CDR3 sequence is CASSGVRETNTGELFF. CDR3 nucleotides: TGTGCCAGCAGCGGGGTGCGGGAAACGAACACCGGGGAGCTGTTTTTT.

V is TRBV28 and J is TRBJ2-1, with D possibly called TRBD1 or TRBD2 (6 bases each). The CDR3 length is 17 residues. Looked up from germline, CDR1 is MDHEN and CDR2 is SYDVKM. V was trimmed by 4 bases and J by 5 bases, leaving 21 bases between them. The CDR3 protein is CASSSLGVRGLDNEQFF. CDR3 bases: TGTGCCAGCAGTTCCTTAGGCGTTCGGGGGCTCGACAATGAGCAGTTCTTC.

The chain employs TRBV18 and TRBJ2-7; 11 bases agree with TRBD2. Losses at the gene ends were 2 bases for V and 6 bases for J; bases not matched to a gene: 6. There are 15 residues in the CDR3. Germline CDR1 reads KGHSH; CDR2 reads LQKENI. In nucleotides, the CDR3 is TGTGCCAGCTCACCAACTAGCGGGAGTCGCTCCGAGCAGTACTTC. Translation gives CASSPTSGSRSEQYF.

The chain is built from TRBV28 and TRBJ1-3; D uncertain. Per the germline V gene, CDR1 is MDHEN and CDR2 is SYDVKM. The length of the CDR3 is 12 residues. V dropped 8 bases and J dropped 3 bases, with 8 bases sitting between them. CDR3 amino acids: CASGVGGNTIYF. CDR3 DNA sequence: TGTGCCAGCGGGGTTGGTGGAAACACCATATATTTT.

The rearrangement uses TRBV2 and TRBJ1-6; a possible D gene is TRBD1 (6 bases). Looked up from germline, CDR1 is SNHLY and CDR2 is FYNNEI. V lost 7 bases and J lost 6, with 13 bases in between. The CDR3 covers 14 residues. CDR3 region: CASKMDSLNSPLHF. The CDR3 DNA reads TGTGCCAGCAAGATGGACAGCCTTAATTCACCCCTCCACTTT.

The V call is TRBV10-3, the J call TRBJ2-7; D might be TRBD2 (6 bases). With 2 bases removed from V and 3 bases from J, the gap between germline ends came to 14 bases. The length of the CDR3 is 15 residues. Germline-derived CDR1 and CDR2 are ENHRY and SYGVKD. The CDR3 DNA follows: TGTGCCATCAGTGAGGGCGGCGGGACCCACTACGAGCAGTACTTC. Amino acids: CAISEGGGTHYEQYF.

To note about this clone: Being one base from a much bigger clone, this may be a read error. Other DNA variants within this sample encode the same CDR3. The chain combines TRBV15 with TRBJ1-1; TRBD1 matches 7 bases. Germline V gene lookup returns CDR1 LNHNV and CDR2 YYDKDF (reference sequence). Trimming took 5 bases from V and 1 from J; bases not matched to a gene: 1. The CDR3 runs 13 residues. CDR3 bases: TGTGCCACCAGCCGGACAGGGAACACTGAAGCTTTCTTT. It specifies CATSRTGNTEAFF.

This clone has more than one count but fewer than ten. The CDR3 DNA reads TGCGCCAGCAGCTTAGAGGCTCGGGAGACCCAGTACTTC. This encodes CASSLEARETQYF. The chain employs TRBV5-1 and TRBJ2-5; D is ambiguous. Trimming took off 2 bases at V and 5 bases at J, with 10 bases between the two ends. CDR3 length: 13 amino acids. The V gene's germline CDR1 is SGHRS and CDR2 YFSETQ. The full variable domain, with the rest looked up from reference TRBV5-1 and TRBJ2-5, is KAGVTQTPRYLIKTRGQQVTLSCSPISGHRSVSWYQQTPGQGLQFLFEYFSETQRNKGNFPGRFSGRQFSNSRSEMNVSTLELGDSALYLCASSLEARETQYFGPGTRLLVL.

This clone was found once. The rearrangement links TRBV7-3 to TRBJ2-1; 8 bases fit TRBD2. Germline CDR1 SGHTA, CDR2 FQGTGA. Trimming took 1 base from V and 1 from J; bases not matched to a gene: 3. This CDR3 comprises 16 residues. The CDR3 protein is CASSLRGGRSYNEQFF. The CDR3 nucleotides read TGTGCCAGCAGCTTAAGGGGCGGGAGGTCCTACAATGAGCAGTTCTTC. The complete variable domain, with remaining parts taken from reference TRBV7-3 and TRBJ2-1, reads GAGVSQTPSNKVTEKGKYVELRCDPISGHTALYWYRQSLGQGPEFLIYFQGTGAADDSGLPNDRFFAVRPEGSVSTLKIQRTERGDSAVYLCASSLRGGRSYNEQFFGPGTRLTVL.

V is TRBV7-2 and J is TRBJ2-1; 10 positions match TRBD2. The CDR3 spans 15 residues. J was trimmed by 5 bases and V by 5 bases; bases with no gene match: 6. Germline V gene lookup returns CDR1 SGHTA and CDR2 FQGNSA. The CDR3 reads CASSQSGRAHNEQFF. CDR3 coding DNA: TGTGCCAGCAGCCAAAGCGGGAGGGCCCACAATGAGCAGTTCTTC. Full variable domain (rest looked up from reference TRBV7-2 and TRBJ2-1): GAGVSQSPSNKVTEKGKDVELRCDPISGHTALYWYRQSLGQGLEFLIYFQGNSAPDKSGLPSDRFSAERTGGSVSTLTIQRTQQEDSAVYLCASSQSGRAHNEQFFGPGTRLTVL.